Below, 7 T cell receptor beta chains from the same sample are listed, as sequenced in a study of cytomegalovirus exposure and HLA in healthy donors. The PCR used 60 Vbeta and 13 Jbeta primers. Method: immunoSEQ multiplex PCR; TCRdb's copy keeps in-frame clones and lacks some. Of tens of thousands of clones listed, roughly 71% are singletons. The sample consisted of PBMCs. The receptors derive from a middle-aged man in good health and CMV-seronegative.

This chain links TRBV14 with TRBJ2-3; D not certain. CDR1 is SGHDN and CDR2 is FVKESK in the germline V gene. This CDR3 contains 12 residues. V was shortened by 1 base and J by 7 bases, with 6 bases between the two germline ends. The CDR3 protein is CASSQGDYTQYF. Here the CDR3 DNA reads TGTGCCAGCAGCCAAGGTGACTATACGCAGTATTTT. Full variable domain (outside the CDR3, taken from reference TRBV14 and TRBJ2-3): EAGVTQFPSHSVIEKGQTVTLRCDPISGHDNLYWYRRVMGKEIKFLLHFVKESKQDESGMPNNRFLAERTGGTYSTLKVQPAELEDSGVYFCASSQGDYTQYFGPGTRLTVL.

The V gene is TRBV27, the J gene TRBJ1-2; 8 bases are shared with TRBD1. Trimming took 5 bases from V and 4 from J; bases not matched to a gene: 3. In germline, CDR1 is MNHEY, CDR2 SMNVEV (reference sequence). There are 13 residues in the CDR3. The CDR3 is CASSPGTGYGYTF. CDR3 nucleotide sequence: TGTGCCAGCAGTCCTGGGACAGGCTATGGCTACACCTTC.

Here the CDR3 reads CATSRVIGQGETQYF. The CDR3, as DNA: TGTGCCACCAGCAGAGTGATCGGACAGGGAGAGACCCAGTACTTC. The rearrangement uses TRBV15 and TRBJ2-5; 8 positions agree with TRBD1. Germline V gene sequence: CDR1 LNHNV, CDR2 YYDKDF (reference sequence). The V gene end was trimmed by 1 base and the J gene end by 4 bases; junction bases not matched to a gene: 5. CDR3 length equals 15 residues. The variable domain in full, with the rest retrieved from reference TRBV15 and TRBJ2-5, is DAMVIQNPRYQVTQFGKPVTLSCSQTLNHNVMYWYQQKSSQAPKLLFHYYDKDFNNEADTPDNFQSRRPNTSFCFLDIRSPGLGDTAMYLCATSRVIGQGETQYFGPGTRLLVL.

A remark on this clone: A junction boundary mismatches the germline segment, possibly from a read error. The V and J genes are TRBV7-7 and TRBJ2-5; a weak D match, TRBD1 (6 bases). Germline CDR1 SSHAT, CDR2 FNYEAQ (reference sequence). This CDR3 is 14 amino acids long. The CDR3 protein is CASRGIREQETQYF. In DNA, the CDR3 is TGTGCTAGCAGGGGCATACGGGAACAAGAGACCCAGTACTTC.

The chain combines TRBV7-2 with TRBJ2-1; 9 nucleotides line up with TRBD2. Germline V CDR1 and CDR2: SGHTA, FQGNSA. Trimming removed 5 bases from V and 6 bases from J; junction bases left unmatched: 5. The CDR3 contains 14 residues. This CDR3 is CASSLRLAVNEQFF. The CDR3 nucleotides read TGTGCCAGCAGCCTAAGACTAGCGGTCAATGAGCAGTTCTTC. Variable domain in full (rest from reference TRBV7-2 and TRBJ2-1): GAGVSQSPSNKVTEKGKDVELRCDPISGHTALYWYRQSLGQGLEFLIYFQGNSAPDKSGLPSDRFSAERTGGSVSTLTIQRTQQEDSAVYLCASSLRLAVNEQFFGPGTRLTVL.

This clone appeared a few times. The rearrangement joins TRBV7-9 to TRBJ2-1; 7 bases agree with TRBD2. The J segment lost 9 bases and the V segment lost 4 bases, leaving 9 bases of the junction unmatched. Per germline, CDR1 SEHNR and CDR2 FQNEAQ (reference sequence). This CDR3 has 14 amino acids. In DNA form, the CDR3 reads TGTGCCAGCAGCTCCCGGACTAGTTTCGGTGAGCAGTTCTTC. Translated, it gives CASSSRTSFGEQFF.

This rearrangement joins TRBV6-5 to TRBJ1-3; D remains unclear. Trimming took off 7 bases at V and 0 bases at J, with 13 bases between the two ends. CDR1 MNHEY and CDR2 SVGAGI come from the germline V gene. This CDR3 is 15 amino acids long. The CDR3 sequence is CASTRRAGSGNTIYF. For the CDR3, the DNA is TGTGCCAGCACCCGCCGTGCAGGCTCTGGAAACACCATATATTTT.